These 15 T cell receptor beta chains were sequenced from one sample in a study of CD8 T cells in ankylosing spondylitis. These receptors' antigens are unknown. Study-wide points: Within ankylosing spondylitis blood, a TCR beta motif made up of several highly homologous variants appeared to be characteristic.

Using its own MiXCR run on the 5' RACE reads, TCRdb lists one record per CDR3 protein. The table includes 250,000 to 350,000 distinct CDR3 sequences, 6.5% to 10% detected once. The sequenced sample consisted of blood, either unsorted or a sorted T cell fraction (not recorded which). All receptors come from a male donor with ankylosing spondylitis.

This clonotype was counted only a few times. The genes are TRBV7-6 and TRBJ1-2, with 9 bases matching TRBD1. The CDR3 totals 13 residues. Germline CDR1 reads SGHVS; CDR2 reads FNYEAQ. Losses at the gene ends were 5 bases for V and 6 bases for J; bases not matched to a gene: 4. CDR3 coding DNA: TGTGCCAGCAGCGGGACAGGGTATAATGGCTACACCTTC. Encoded protein: CASSGTGYNGYTF.

In this sample, this clonotype turned up many times. V and J are TRBV4-1 and TRBJ1-2, with D possibly TRBD1 on 5 matching bases. The CDR3 covers 15 residues. Trimming removed 0 bases from V and 7 bases from J, with 15 bases in between. Germline V lookup: CDR1 MGHRA, CDR2 YSYEKL. The CDR3 reads CASSQDRGGIGGYTF. CDR3 nucleotide sequence: TGCGCCAGCAGCCAAGATCGGGGCGGCATTGGTGGCTACACCTTC.

This clonotype was observed many times. The V gene is TRBV4-3, the J gene TRBJ2-7, with TRBD1 matching over 7 bases. The CDR3 is 14 amino acids. The germline gives CDR1 LGHNA, CDR2 YSLEER. V shed 4 bases, J shed 5 bases, and the junction held 8 bases outside the gene matches. Here the CDR3 reads CASSRETGRHEQYF. CDR3 in DNA: TGCGCCAGCAGCCGAGAGACAGGGAGACACGAGCAGTACTTC.

This clonotype was picked up a small number of times. The chain carries TRBV6-1 and TRBJ2-1; 12 bases are a match to TRBD2. CDR1 is MNHNS and CDR2 is SASEGT in the germline V gene. V trimming: 6 bases; J trimming: 4 bases; junction bases outside the gene matches: 7. CDR3 length: 16 residues. The CDR3 DNA follows: TGTGCCAGCAGGGACAGGACTAGCGGGATTTACAATGAGCAGTTCTTC. Amino acids: CASRDRTSGIYNEQFF.

In this sample, this clonotype turned up a few times. The rearrangement links TRBV29-1 to TRBJ2-3; a weak D match, TRBD1 (6 bases). From germline, CDR1 is SQVTM and CDR2 ANQGSEA. This CDR3 comprises 15 residues. Trimming stripped 6 bases from V and 3 bases from J, with 19 bases between. The CDR3 coding sequence is TGCAGCGTGGGGTGGGGGCGTGGAAAGACAGATACGCAGTATTTT. It encodes CSVGWGRGKTDTQYF.

The table lists this clonotype with a few counts. This chain uses TRBV7-8 with TRBJ1-4, with 9 bases lining up with TRBD1. This CDR3 contains 14 residues. Germline CDR1 SGHVS, CDR2 FQNEAQ. V shed 5 bases, J shed 8 bases, and the junction held 6 bases outside the gene matches. The DNA for the CDR3 is TGTGCCAGCAGCCGGGGACAGGGCGGAGAAAAACTGTTTTTT. Translation gives CASSRGQGGEKLFF.

In its sample, this clonotype was seen a few times. V and J are TRBV20-1 and TRBJ1-3; weak D call: TRBD1 (5 bases). Germline-derived CDR1 and CDR2 are DFQATT and SNEGSKA (reference sequence). The CDR3 has 13 amino acids. CDR3 DNA sequence: TGCAGCCTGAGACAGAACTCTGGAAACACCATATATTTT. Residues: CSLRQNSGNTIYF.

This clonotype was seen only a few times. The gene calls are TRBV5-1 and TRBJ2-5; 8 bases match TRBD2. V was clipped by 2 bases and J by 5 bases; unmatched bases: 5. The CDR3 has 14 residues. Germline values: CDR1 SGHRS, CDR2 YFSETQ. The CDR3 is CASSFNRGGETQYF. The DNA for the CDR3 is TGCGCCAGCAGCTTTAACCGGGGGGGGGAGACCCAGTACTTC.

The V gene is TRBV6-2 or TRBV6-3, the J gene TRBJ2-7, with 8 bases aligning to TRBD2. The CDR3 has 13 amino acids. Germline lookup yields CDR1 MNHEY and CDR2 SVGEGT. After removal of 6 bases from V and 3 bases from J, the junction contained 4 bases not matched to a gene. The CDR3 nucleotides are TGTGCCAGCAGCGGGGGGGGCAGCTACGAGCAGTACTTC. Translation gives CASSGGGSYEQYF.

In this sample, this clonotype turned up a few times. The rearrangement joins TRBV24-1 to TRBJ2-7, with D possibly being TRBD2 (5 bases). Germline assignment: CDR1 KGHDR and CDR2 SFDVKD. Trimming took off 4 bases at V and 0 bases at J, with 21 bases between the two ends. This CDR3 region has 18 residues. CDR3 nucleotides: TGTGCCACCAGTGACCCGTGCACGGAGGCGGTTACCTCCTACGAGCAGTACTTC. Its translation is CATSDPCTEAVTSYEQYF.

The chain joins TRBV28 to TRBJ2-7; 9 bases map to TRBD1. Germline lookup yields CDR1 MDHEN and CDR2 SYDVKM. V shed 3 bases, J shed 4 bases, and the junction held 7 bases outside the gene matches. CDR3 size: 15 residues. The CDR3: CASSFSGTGSYEQYF. CDR3 DNA sequence: TGTGCCAGCAGTTTCAGCGGGACAGGGAGTTACGAGCAGTACTTC.

This clonotype was detected ten times or more. The chain employs TRBV3-1 and TRBJ1-2; D not certain. Germline V gene data show CDR1 as LGHDT and CDR2 as YNNKEL (reference sequence). Trimming left V 1 base short and J 8 bases short, with 11 bases between. The CDR3 has 13 residues. DNA of the CDR3: TGTGCCAGCAGCCAAGTGGCGGGAGGAGGCTACACCTTC. As protein: CASSQVAGGGYTF.

This clonotype has only a few counts. This sequence joins TRBV6-1 and TRBJ1-6; 9 bases agree with TRBD1. V was pared by 4 bases and J by 13 bases, with 11 bases of the junction left unmatched. The CDR3 runs 15 residues. Per the germline V gene, CDR1 is MNHNS and CDR2 is SASEGT. The CDR3 region has the DNA TGTGCCAGCAGTGCGCGGACAGGGGCCCTGGGGCCCCTCCACTTT. Its protein is CASSARTGALGPLHF.

This clonotype has at least ten counts. The chain joins TRBV6-1 to TRBJ2-7; D tentatively fits TRBD1 or TRBD2 (5 bases each). Germline loops: CDR1 MNHNS, CDR2 SASEGT. V was shortened by 1 base and J by 2 bases, with 9 bases between the two germline ends. This CDR3 is built from 14 residues. This CDR3 is CASSEEGPTYEQYF. CDR3 nucleotide sequence: TGTGCCAGCAGTGAAGAGGGACCAACCTACGAGCAGTACTTC.

This clonotype was seen only a few times. The chain has TRBV7-9 and TRBJ2-5; D could derive from TRBD1 or TRBD2 (5 bases each). V was shortened by 5 bases and J by 0 bases, with 10 bases between the two germline ends. CDR3 length: 14 residues. CDR1 is SEHNR and CDR2 is FQNEAQ in the germline V gene (reference sequence). The chain's CDR3 is CASSMGRNQETQYF. CDR3 DNA: TGTGCCAGCAGCATGGGACGGAACCAAGAGACCCAGTACTTC.